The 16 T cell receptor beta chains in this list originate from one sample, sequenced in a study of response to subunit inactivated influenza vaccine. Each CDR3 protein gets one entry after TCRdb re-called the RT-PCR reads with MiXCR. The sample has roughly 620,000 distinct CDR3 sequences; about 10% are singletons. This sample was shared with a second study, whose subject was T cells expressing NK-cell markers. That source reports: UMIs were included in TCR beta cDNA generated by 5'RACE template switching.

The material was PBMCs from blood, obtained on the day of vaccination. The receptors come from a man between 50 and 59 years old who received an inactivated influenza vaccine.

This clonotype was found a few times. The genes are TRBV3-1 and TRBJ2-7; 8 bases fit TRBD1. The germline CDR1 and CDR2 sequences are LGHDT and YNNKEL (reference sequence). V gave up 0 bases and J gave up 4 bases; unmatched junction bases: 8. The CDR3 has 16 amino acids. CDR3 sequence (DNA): TGTGCCAGCAGCCAAGAACATTACAGGGGGTGGTACGAGCAGTACTTC. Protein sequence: CASSQEHYRGWYEQYF.

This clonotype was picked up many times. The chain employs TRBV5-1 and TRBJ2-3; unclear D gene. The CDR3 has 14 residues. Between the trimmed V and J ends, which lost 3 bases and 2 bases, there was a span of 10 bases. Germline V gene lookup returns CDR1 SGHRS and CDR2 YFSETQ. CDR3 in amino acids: CASSSGPFTDTQYF. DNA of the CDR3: TGCGCCAGCAGCTCAGGACCGTTCACAGATACGCAGTATTTT.

The CDR3 DNA follows: TGTGCCTCTCGGCCGGGACTAGGACCCCAAGAGACCCAGTACTTC. Translating it yields CASRPGLGPQETQYF. The chain is built from TRBV10-3 and TRBJ2-5, with 8 bases matching TRBD2. Germline CDR1 reads ENHRY; CDR2 reads SYGVKD. Germline trimming cut 11 bases from V and 1 base from J; bases unmatched to any gene: 12. The CDR3 consists of 15 residues.

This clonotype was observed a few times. The CDR3 nucleotides are TGCAGTGCTACTCTTAGCGGGGCTGAGAGGAGGGGTGAGCAGTTCTTC. The encoded protein is CSATLSGAERRGEQFF. The rearrangement links TRBV20-1 to TRBJ2-1, with 8 bases matching TRBD2. CDR1 is DFQATT, CDR2 SNEGSKA, per germline (reference sequence). V was pared by 4 bases and J by 9 bases, with 17 bases of the junction left unmatched. The CDR3 length is 16 residues.

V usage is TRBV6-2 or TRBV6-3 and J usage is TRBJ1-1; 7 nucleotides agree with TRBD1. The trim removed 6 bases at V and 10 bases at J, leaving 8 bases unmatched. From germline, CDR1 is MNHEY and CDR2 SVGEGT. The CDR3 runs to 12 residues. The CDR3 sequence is CASSPTGYGAFF. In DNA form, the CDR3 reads TGTGCCAGCAGCCCGACAGGGTACGGAGCTTTCTTT.

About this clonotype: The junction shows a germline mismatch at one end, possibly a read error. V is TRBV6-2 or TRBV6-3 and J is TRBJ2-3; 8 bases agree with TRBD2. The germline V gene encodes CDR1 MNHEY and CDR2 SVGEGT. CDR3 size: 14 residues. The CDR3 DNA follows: TGTGCCGGCAGTCGTAGCGGGGTGGCAGATACGCAGTATTTT. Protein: CAGSRSGVADTQYF.

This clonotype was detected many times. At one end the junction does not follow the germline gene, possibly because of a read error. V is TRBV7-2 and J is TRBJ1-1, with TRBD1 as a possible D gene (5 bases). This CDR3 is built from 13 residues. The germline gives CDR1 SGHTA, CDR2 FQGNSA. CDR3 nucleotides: TGCGCCAGCAGCTTGGTGGCAGGGACTGAAGCTTTCTTT. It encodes CASSLVAGTEAFF.

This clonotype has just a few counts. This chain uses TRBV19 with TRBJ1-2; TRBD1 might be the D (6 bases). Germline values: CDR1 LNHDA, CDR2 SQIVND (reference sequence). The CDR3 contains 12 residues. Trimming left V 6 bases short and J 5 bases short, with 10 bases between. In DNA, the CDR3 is TGTGCCAGTAGGAGGGGGACATATGGCTACACCTTC. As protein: CASRRGTYGYTF.

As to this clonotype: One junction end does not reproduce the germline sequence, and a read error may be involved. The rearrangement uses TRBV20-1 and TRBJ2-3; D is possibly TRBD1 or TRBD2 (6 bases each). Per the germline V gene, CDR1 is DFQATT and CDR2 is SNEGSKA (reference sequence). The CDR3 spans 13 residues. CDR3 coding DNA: TGCAGTGCCTTAGCGGAGGGGGGAGATACGCAGTGTTTT. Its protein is CSALAEGGDTQCF.

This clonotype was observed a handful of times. The CDR3 DNA is TGTGCCAGCAGCCCCTCCCGGACTAGCGGGGGGGTGCAGTATTTT. This codes for CASSPSRTSGGVQYF. V is TRBV7-8 and J is TRBJ2-3; 15 positions match TRBD2. Germline V gene lookup returns CDR1 SGHVS and CDR2 FQNEAQ. The CDR3 spans 15 residues. V was clipped by 5 bases and J by 11 bases; unmatched bases: 8.

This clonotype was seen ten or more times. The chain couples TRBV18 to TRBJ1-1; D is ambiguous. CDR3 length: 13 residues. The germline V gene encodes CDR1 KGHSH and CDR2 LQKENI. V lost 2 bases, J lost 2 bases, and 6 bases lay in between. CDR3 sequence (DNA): TGTGCCAGCTCACCAACCCGAAACACTGAAGCTTTCTTT. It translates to CASSPTRNTEAFF.

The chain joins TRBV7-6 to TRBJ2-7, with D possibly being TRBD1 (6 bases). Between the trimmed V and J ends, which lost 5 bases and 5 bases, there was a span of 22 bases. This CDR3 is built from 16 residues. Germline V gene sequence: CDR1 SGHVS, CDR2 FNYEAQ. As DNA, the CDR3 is TGTGCCAGCAGCCTGATGACAGGTCGAGGTCTCCACGAGCAGTACTTC. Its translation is CASSLMTGRGLHEQYF.

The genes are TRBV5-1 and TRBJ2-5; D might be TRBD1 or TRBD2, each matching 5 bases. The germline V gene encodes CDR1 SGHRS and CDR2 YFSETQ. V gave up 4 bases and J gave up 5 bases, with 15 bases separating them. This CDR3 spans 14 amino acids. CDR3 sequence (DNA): TGCGCCAGCAGCGAGGGACGGCTGGTCGAGACCCAGTACTTC. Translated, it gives CASSEGRLVETQYF.

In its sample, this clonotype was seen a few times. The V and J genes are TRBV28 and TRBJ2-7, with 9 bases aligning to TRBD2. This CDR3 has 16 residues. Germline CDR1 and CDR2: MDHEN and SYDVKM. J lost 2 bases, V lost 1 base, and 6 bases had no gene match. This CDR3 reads CASSLFLAGAAYEQYF. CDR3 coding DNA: TGTGCCAGCAGTTTATTCTTAGCGGGAGCCGCCTACGAGCAGTACTTC.

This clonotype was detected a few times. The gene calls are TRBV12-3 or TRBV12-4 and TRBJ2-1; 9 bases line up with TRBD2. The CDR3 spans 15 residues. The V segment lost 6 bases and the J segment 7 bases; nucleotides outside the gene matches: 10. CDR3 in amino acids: CASSHSGGGANEQFF. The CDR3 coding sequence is TGTGCCAGCAGCCACAGCGGCGGGGGGGCTAATGAGCAGTTCTTC.

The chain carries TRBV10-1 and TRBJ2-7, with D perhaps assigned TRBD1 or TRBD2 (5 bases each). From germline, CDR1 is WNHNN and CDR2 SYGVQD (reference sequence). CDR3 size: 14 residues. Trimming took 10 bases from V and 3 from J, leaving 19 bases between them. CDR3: CATPPPGTSYEQYF. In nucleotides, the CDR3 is TGCGCCACCCCCCCTCCAGGGACCAGCTACGAGCAGTACTTC.